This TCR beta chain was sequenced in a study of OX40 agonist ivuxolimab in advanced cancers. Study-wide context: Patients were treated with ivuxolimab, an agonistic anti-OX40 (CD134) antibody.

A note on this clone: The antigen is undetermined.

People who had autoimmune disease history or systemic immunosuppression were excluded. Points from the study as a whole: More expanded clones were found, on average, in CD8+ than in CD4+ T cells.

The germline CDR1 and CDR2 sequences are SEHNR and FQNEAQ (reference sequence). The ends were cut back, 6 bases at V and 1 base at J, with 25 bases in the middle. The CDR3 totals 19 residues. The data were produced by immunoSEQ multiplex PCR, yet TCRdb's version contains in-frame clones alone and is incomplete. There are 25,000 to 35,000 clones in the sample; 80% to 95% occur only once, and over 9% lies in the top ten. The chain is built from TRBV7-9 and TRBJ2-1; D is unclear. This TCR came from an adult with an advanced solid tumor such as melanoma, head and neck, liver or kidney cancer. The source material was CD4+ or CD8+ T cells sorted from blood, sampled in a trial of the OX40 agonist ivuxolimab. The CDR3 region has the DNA TGTGCCAGCAGATTTGGAATCGCGGATCTCTCTGGATCCTACAATGAGCAGTTCTTC. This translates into CASRFGIADLSGSYNEQFF. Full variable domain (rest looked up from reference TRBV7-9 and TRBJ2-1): DTGVSQNPRHKITKRGQNVTFRCDPISEHNRLYWYRQTLGQGPEFLTYFQNEAQLEKSRLLSDRFSAERPKGSFSTLEIQRTEQGDSAMYLCASRFGIADLSGSYNEQFFGPGTRLTVL.